Given below is one T cell receptor (beta chain) in context. Its target is unknown. The sample comes from a study of cytomegalovirus exposure and HLA in healthy donors. Overall study findings and caveats: On later analysis, the bulk of CMV-associated TCR beta chains appeared to be HLA-restricted. In a later analysis, compared with equally common non-associated chains, HLA-associated beta chains were more expanded.

Germline V gene data show CDR1 as LNHDA and CDR2 as SQIVND (reference sequence). The V gene lost 1 base and the J gene lost 7 bases, with 11 bases spanning the gap. The CDR3 runs 14 residues. The primer mix had 60 Vbeta and 13 Jbeta primers. Assay used: immunoSEQ multiplex PCR; TCRdb lists only in-frame clones, some missing. This table has some 78,000 clones, about 68% appearing once. The source of this sequence is a man aged 35 to 55 in good health and CMV-seropositive. The V gene is TRBV19, the J gene TRBJ2-1, with D perhaps TRBD1 (6 bases). The sample comprised PBMCs. The DNA of the CDR3 is TGTGCCAGTAGTATAGTCCAGGGGCGGAATGAGCAGTTCTTC. Encoded protein: CASSIVQGRNEQFF.